This passage covers 2 T cell receptor beta chains from one sample sequenced in a study of blood T cell repertoires in COVID-19. The assay was immunoSEQ multiplex PCR, and TCRdb's table has in-frame clones only and misses some. The table has 130,000 to 150,000 clones, approximately 89% seen once. Sequenced material: peripheral blood. The receptors were gathered from a human donor in a cohort sampled during active COVID-19.

This clone has just one count. The V gene is TRBV18, the J gene TRBJ2-5; the match to TRBD1 covers 7 bases. The CDR3 covers 15 residues. The V gene end was trimmed by 4 bases and the J gene end by 5 bases; junction bases not matched to a gene: 10. Germline CDR1 and CDR2: KGHSH and LQKENI. CDR3: CASSLAPQGSETQYF. The CDR3 DNA follows: TGTGCCAGCTCACTGGCCCCACAGGGGAGCGAGACCCAGTACTTC.

The V call is TRBV6-5, the J call TRBJ1-4; TRBD1 is a possible D gene (5 bases). V lost 2 bases, J lost 8 bases, and 9 bases lay in between. The CDR3 has 13 residues. Germline V gives CDR1 MNHEY, CDR2 SVGAGI. CDR3 nucleotides: TGTGCCAGCAGTTACAGGGGCCAGGAAAAACTGTTTTTT. It specifies CASSYRGQEKLFF.